Below, 26 T cell receptor beta chains from the same sample are listed, as sequenced in a study of T cells after yellow fever vaccination. MiXCR was run by TCRdb on the 5' RACE reads, yielding one entry per CDR3 protein. This sample yields roughly 500,000 distinct CDR3 sequences, of which 19% are seen a single time; about 13% belongs to the top ten. The source was PBMCs, collected 15 days after the yellow fever booster vaccination. The receptors come from a man younger than 40 who received the YFV17D yellow fever vaccine.

In its sample, this clonotype was seen a few times. The rearrangement uses TRBV9 and TRBJ2-1, with D possibly called TRBD1 or TRBD2 (5 bases each). Germline loops: CDR1 SGDLS, CDR2 YYNGEE. V lost 3 bases and J lost 10, with 11 bases in between. The CDR3 has 12 amino acids. The CDR3 coding sequence is TGTGCCAGCAGCGCCCAGGGAGCAGAGCAGTTCTTC. It specifies CASSAQGAEQFF.

The chain uses TRBV7-6 and TRBJ2-7; D assignment may be TRBD1 or TRBD2 (5 bases each). Germline V gives CDR1 SGHVS, CDR2 FNYEAQ. There are 14 residues in the CDR3. The V and J ends lost 5 bases and 4 bases respectively, with 15 bases between them. Here the CDR3 reads CASSPGARVYEQYF. The DNA of the CDR3 is TGTGCCAGCAGCCCCGGGGCCCGAGTTTACGAGCAGTACTTC.

This clonotype came up a few times. The chain recombines TRBV5-1 with TRBJ2-1; D remains ambiguous. CDR1 and CDR2 from the germline V gene are SGHRS and YFSETQ. Trimming left V 0 bases short and J 2 bases short, with 6 bases between. The CDR3 runs to 14 residues. CDR3 bases: TGCGCCAGCAGCTTGGCCAAACCCTACAATGAGCAGTTCTTC. This gives the protein CASSLAKPYNEQFF.

V usage is TRBV7-2 and J usage is TRBJ2-7, with 11 bases that match TRBD1. The CDR3 extends over 16 amino acids. Germline assignment: CDR1 SGHTA and CDR2 FQGNSA. Trimming at V came to 1 base and at J to 1 base, leaving 3 bases not matched to a gene. CDR3 loop: CASSLGGQGGSYEQYF. The CDR3 DNA sequence: TGTGCCAGCAGCTTAGGGGGACAGGGGGGTTCCTACGAGCAGTACTTC.

The V and J genes are TRBV5-1 and TRBJ2-1, with 10 bases that match TRBD2. Germline assignment: CDR1 SGHRS and CDR2 YFSETQ. This CDR3 is built from 16 residues. V was clipped by 6 bases and J by 2 bases; unmatched bases: 8. CDR3 amino acids: CASTTLAGEAYNEQFF. The CDR3 DNA is TGCGCCAGCACCACCCTAGCGGGAGAGGCCTACAATGAGCAGTTCTTC.

This chain connects TRBV5-6 to TRBJ2-1; TRBD2 aligns across 7 bases. J gave up 2 bases and V 3 bases, and 2 bases lay outside the gene matches. The CDR3 is 14 amino acids. CDR1 SGHDT and CDR2 YYEEEE come from the germline V gene. CDR3 protein: CASSSSGTYNEQFF. In DNA form, the CDR3 reads TGTGCCAGCAGCTCCAGCGGGACCTACAATGAGCAGTTCTTC.

The chain has TRBV20-1 and TRBJ1-5; D may be TRBD1 (6 bases). The CDR3 spans 15 residues. Trimming removed 4 bases from V and 4 bases from J, with 17 bases in between. Germline V gene lookup returns CDR1 DFQATT and CDR2 SNEGSKA (reference sequence). The CDR3 DNA is TGCAGTGCTACTAAGGAGTGGCAGGGGAATCAGCCCCAGCATTTT. Amino acid sequence: CSATKEWQGNQPQHF.

This clonotype has more than one count but fewer than ten. The V gene is TRBV27, the J gene TRBJ2-3; D is unresolved. CDR3 length equals 13 residues. The V gene lost 4 bases and the J gene lost 6 bases, with 11 bases spanning the gap. Germline V gene sequence: CDR1 MNHEY, CDR2 SMNVEV (reference sequence). Here the CDR3 DNA reads TGTGCCAGCAGTTCAATTGCACTGGATACGCAGTATTTT. This translates into CASSSIALDTQYF.

This clonotype was detected a few times. As DNA, the CDR3 is TGCAGCGTTGCTAGCGGGAGGCACTACGAGCAGTACTTC. The encoded protein is CSVASGRHYEQYF. The V call is TRBV29-1, the J call TRBJ2-7, with 11 bases matching TRBD2. The germline gives CDR1 SQVTM, CDR2 ANQGSEA. This CDR3 is 13 amino acids long. V dropped 4 bases and J dropped 3; count of bases not matched to a gene: 2.

V usage is TRBV20-1 and J usage is TRBJ2-3; 14 bases align to TRBD2. Germline assignment: CDR1 DFQATT and CDR2 SNEGSKA (reference sequence). The CDR3 totals 14 residues. V was clipped by 6 bases and J by 5 bases; unmatched bases: 4. The CDR3 loop reads CSAEGLAGEDTQYF. The CDR3, as DNA: TGCAGTGCCGAGGGACTAGCGGGAGAAGATACGCAGTATTTT.

This clonotype was observed a handful of times. The chain couples TRBV7-2 to TRBJ1-4; D not resolved. This CDR3 has 15 residues. Trimming shortened V by 1 base and J by 8 bases, and 14 bases separated the two germline ends. Looked up from germline, CDR1 is SGHTA and CDR2 is FQGNSA. The CDR3 here is CASSLGTWFGEKLFF. CDR3 in DNA: TGTGCCAGCAGCTTAGGCACATGGTTCGGGGAAAAACTGTTTTTT. Complete variable domain (other parts from reference TRBV7-2 and TRBJ1-4): GAGVSQSPSNKVTEKGKDVELRCDPISGHTALYWYRQSLGQGLEFLIYFQGNSAPDKSGLPSDRFSAERTGGSVSTLTIQRTQQEDSAVYLCASSLGTWFGEKLFFGSGTQLSVL.

The V call is TRBV20-1, the J call TRBJ2-7, with 7 bases identical to TRBD2. Trimming cost V 0 bases and J 6 bases; bases outside gene matches: 8. This CDR3 has 14 amino acids. The germline V gene encodes CDR1 DFQATT and CDR2 SNEGSKA (reference sequence). This CDR3 reads CSARDLGGGSEQYF. The CDR3 region has the DNA TGCAGTGCTAGAGATCTGGGGGGAGGGAGCGAGCAGTACTTC.

In this sample, this clonotype turned up a few times. One end of the junction is discordant with germline, which a read error may explain. This sequence joins TRBV6-5 and TRBJ2-1; TRBD2 matches 10 bases. Germline V gene sequence: CDR1 MNHEY, CDR2 SVGAGI. The CDR3 is 14 residues long. The CDR3 reads CASSYDIRSGRILF. CDR3 nucleotides: TGTGCCAGCAGTTACGACATCCGTAGCGGGAGGATCCTCTTC.

The chain carries TRBV6-1 and TRBJ1-1; 7 bases are shared with TRBD1. The V gene's germline CDR1 is MNHNS and CDR2 SASEGT. The CDR3 consists of 17 residues. Trimming took 6 bases from V and 0 from J; bases not matched to a gene: 13. The CDR3 sequence is CASSPRRTGLMNTEAFF. CDR3 in DNA: TGTGCCAGCAGCCCCAGGAGGACAGGATTAATGAACACTGAAGCTTTCTTT.

This chain connects TRBV3-1 to TRBJ1-2, with D hard to call. V was trimmed by 3 bases and J by 2 bases, leaving 13 bases between them. This CDR3 contains 15 residues. Germline loops: CDR1 LGHDT, CDR2 YNNKEL (reference sequence). The CDR3 region is CASSQMGSLNYGYTF. CDR3 coding DNA: TGTGCCAGCAGCCAGATGGGTAGCTTGAACTATGGCTACACCTTC.

In its sample, this clonotype was seen a few times. The V and J genes are TRBV9 and TRBJ1-1; no firm D call. The CDR3 spans 13 residues. Germline V CDR1 and CDR2: SGDLS, YYNGEE. The V gene lost 0 bases and the J gene lost 7 bases, with 10 bases spanning the gap. Here the CDR3 reads CASSVGSEIEAFF. CDR3 DNA: TGTGCCAGCAGCGTAGGGTCAGAGATTGAAGCTTTCTTT.

The table lists this clonotype with a few counts. This chain links TRBV29-1 with TRBJ2-5; TRBD2 agrees at 9 bases. Germline values: CDR1 SQVTM, CDR2 ANQGSEA. With 7 bases clipped from V and 7 bases from J, the junction kept 16 bases outside the gene matches. CDR3 length equals 15 residues. The CDR3 DNA reads TGCAGCGCCCGCCCCAGCGGGAGGACCCAACGGACCCAGTACTTC. This codes for CSARPSGRTQRTQYF.

The rearrangement joins TRBV28 to TRBJ2-5; TRBD1 matches at 8 bases. The CDR3 runs to 15 residues. The V segment lost 5 bases and the J segment 2 bases; nucleotides outside the gene matches: 7. Looked up from germline, CDR1 is MDHEN and CDR2 is SYDVKM. The CDR3 reads CASSITRTGQETQYF. CDR3 sequence (DNA): TGTGCCAGCAGTATCACCAGGACAGGGCAAGAGACCCAGTACTTC.

This clonotype was seen repeatedly, ten times or more. V and J are TRBV12-3 or TRBV12-4 and TRBJ2-7; D not resolved. V lost 5 bases, J lost 6 bases, and 29 bases lay in between. This CDR3 region has 18 residues. CDR3 residues: CASSDSGAAPCFDGEQYF. Here the CDR3 DNA reads TGTGCCAGCAGTGATTCCGGCGCGGCCCCGTGCTTTGACGGCGAGCAGTACTTC.

V gene TRBV28 combines with J gene TRBJ2-5; D is unclear. V gave up 6 bases and J gave up 0 bases, with 17 bases separating them. CDR3 length: 16 amino acids. Per germline, CDR1 MDHEN and CDR2 SYDVKM. CDR3 DNA: TGTGCCAGCAGCCCGGGTCCGTACAGAAACCAAGAGACCCAGTACTTC. Encoded protein: CASSPGPYRNQETQYF.

The gene calls are TRBV3-1 and TRBJ2-2; D is unclear. V shed 1 base and J shed 4 bases, with 7 bases lying between them. The CDR3 length is 14 residues. Per the germline V gene, CDR1 is LGHDT and CDR2 is YNNKEL (reference sequence). The CDR3, as DNA: TGTGCCAGCAGCCAAGGGATATCCACCGGGGAGCTGTTTTTT. Amino acid sequence: CASSQGISTGELFF.

This sequence joins TRBV12-3 or TRBV12-4 and TRBJ1-1; 8 bases fit TRBD1. This CDR3 region has 17 residues. V lost 2 bases and J lost 9; bases outside the gene matches: 17. Written as DNA, the CDR3 is TGTGCCAGCAGTTTACGGTCAGGGGGCGCGGGACCTCTAAAAGCTTTCTTT. This sequence encodes CASSLRSGGAGPLKAFF.

The rearrangement links TRBV5-1 to TRBJ2-1; D ambiguous. V dropped 0 bases and J dropped 3 bases, with 7 bases sitting between them. CDR1 SGHRS and CDR2 YFSETQ come from the germline V gene. CDR3 size: 14 residues. This CDR3 is CASSLGMLYNEQFF. As DNA, the CDR3 is TGCGCCAGCAGCTTGGGAATGCTCTACAATGAGCAGTTCTTC. Variable domain in full (rest from reference TRBV5-1 and TRBJ2-1): KAGVTQTPRYLIKTRGQQVTLSCSPISGHRSVSWYQQTPGQGLQFLFEYFSETQRNKGNFPGRFSGRQFSNSRSEMNVSTLELGDSALYLCASSLGMLYNEQFFGPGTRLTVL.

The chain joins TRBV29-1 to TRBJ2-5, with D perhaps TRBD1 (5 bases). The V gene's germline CDR1 is SQVTM and CDR2 ANQGSEA. The CDR3 is 10 residues long. V was trimmed by 7 bases and J by 9 bases, leaving 12 bases between them. The CDR3 DNA is TGCAGCGCCTCGCAGGGCCCCCAGTACTTC. Translation: CSASQGPQYF.

The chain carries TRBV4-3 and TRBJ1-5; D is possibly TRBD1 (6 bases). V was pared by 0 bases and J by 5 bases, with 14 bases between. The CDR3 is 16 amino acids. The germline gives CDR1 LGHNA, CDR2 YSLEER. The CDR3 region has the DNA TGCGCCAGCAGCCAAGATGGGACACCAAACGATCAGCCCCAGCATTTT. Translation: CASSQDGTPNDQPQHF.

The chain recombines TRBV5-1 with TRBJ1-1; perhaps TRBD1 as D (6 bases). In germline, CDR1 is SGHRS, CDR2 YFSETQ. The CDR3 extends over 15 amino acids. V was pared by 0 bases and J by 7 bases, with 16 bases between. The CDR3 is CASSLETGTSGEAFF. CDR3 nucleotide sequence: TGCGCCAGCAGCTTGGAAACCGGGACAAGTGGTGAAGCTTTCTTT. Together with reference TRBV5-1 and TRBJ1-1, the CDR3 gives the full variable domain: KAGVTQTPRYLIKTRGQQVTLSCSPISGHRSVSWYQQTPGQGLQFLFEYFSETQRNKGNFPGRFSGRQFSNSRSEMNVSTLELGDSALYLCASSLETGTSGEAFFGQGTRLTVV.